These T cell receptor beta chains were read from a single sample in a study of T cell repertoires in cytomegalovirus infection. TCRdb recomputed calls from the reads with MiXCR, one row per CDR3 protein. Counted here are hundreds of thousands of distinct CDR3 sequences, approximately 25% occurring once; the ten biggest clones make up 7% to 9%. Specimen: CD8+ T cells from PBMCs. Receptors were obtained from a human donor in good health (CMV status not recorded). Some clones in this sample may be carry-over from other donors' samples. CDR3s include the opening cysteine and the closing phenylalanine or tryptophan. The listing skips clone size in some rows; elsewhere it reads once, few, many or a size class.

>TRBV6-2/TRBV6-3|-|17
CASSYLIGTDNTGELFF
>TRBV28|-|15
CASSYSQGQQETQYF
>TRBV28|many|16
CASSLAPGTGATEAFF
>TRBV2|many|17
CASSDPGGRGLNTEAFF
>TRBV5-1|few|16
CASSLDLGTSYNEQFF
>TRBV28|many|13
CASSAGTIYGYTF
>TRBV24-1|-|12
CATSDSADTQYF
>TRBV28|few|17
CASSFPSGQGSIQPQHF
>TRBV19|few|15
CASSIRRDLDTEAFF
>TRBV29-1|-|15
CSVEVYRVGANVLTF
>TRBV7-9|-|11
CASSSSIEQFF
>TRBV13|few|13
CASTGQNTDTQYF
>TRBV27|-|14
CASSLRDRAQPQHF
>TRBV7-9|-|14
CASSSGLLPYEQYF
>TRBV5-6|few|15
CASSFGQGVAKTQYF
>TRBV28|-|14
CASTHETGVDEQYF
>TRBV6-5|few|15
CASSYLAGGIYEQFF
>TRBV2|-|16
CASSEIGAANTGELFF
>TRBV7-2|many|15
CASSLGRSSRYGYTF
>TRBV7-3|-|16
CASSPQGGGAGDTQYF
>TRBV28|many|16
CASSSLGGGAQETQYF
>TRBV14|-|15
CASSQEEGRGNTIYF
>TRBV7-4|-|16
CASSNPQGLRTYGYTF
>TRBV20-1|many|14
CSASAVPGTGELFF
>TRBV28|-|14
CASSLVVTHNEQFF
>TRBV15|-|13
CATSRDGTDTQYF
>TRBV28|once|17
CASSFRNHRTANYGYTF
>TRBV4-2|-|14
CASSGTGVADTQYF
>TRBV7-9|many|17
CASSQLLTSGGYNEQFF
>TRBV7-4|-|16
CASSLVAGGSNQPQHF
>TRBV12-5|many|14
CASGPTGATYEQYF
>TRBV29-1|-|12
CSVWGTDYGYTF
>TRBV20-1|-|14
CSAPSEPTNEKLFF
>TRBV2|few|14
CASSDPVSNQPQHF
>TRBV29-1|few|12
CSVVTGAGGYTF
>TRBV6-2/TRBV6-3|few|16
CASSYSMVQPNTEAFF
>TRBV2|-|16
CASSEAPLRGHETQYF
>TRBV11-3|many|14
CASSPTWGTGELFF
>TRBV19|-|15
CASSIEGGGVNEQFF
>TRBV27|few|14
CASSLSQGNSPLHF
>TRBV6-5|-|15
CASSLRGSANEKLFF
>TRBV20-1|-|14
CSAREGDPQETQYF
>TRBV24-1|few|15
CATSAPDRNYNEQFF
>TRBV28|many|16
CASSSFSGGYTGELFF
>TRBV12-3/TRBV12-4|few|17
CASSFLRPGTLYGELFF